This is a list of T cell receptor beta chains from one sample in a study of T cell responses to AZD1222 COVID-19 vaccine. Sequenced by immunoSEQ multiplex PCR; TCRdb stores in-frame clones only, minus some. In the table there are 160,000 or so clones, roughly 90% of which are singletons. The sequencing here drew on peripheral blood, taken on day 0 of AZD1222 vaccination. These receptors all come from an adult in good health. CDR3s include the opening cysteine and the closing phenylalanine or tryptophan. The D gene is left open where the match is weak. Only part of the rows carry a size: once, few, many, or a class if the clone is expanded.

j_call	cdr3_length	d_call	v_call	clone_size	cdr3_nt	cdr3_aa
TRBJ2-1	16	TRBD2	TRBV25-1	NA	TGTGCCAGCAGCGGACTAGCGGGACGTCTTTACAATGAGCAGTTCTTC	CASSGLAGRLYNEQFF
TRBJ2-2	14	TRBD1	TRBV19	NA	TGTGCCAGTAGTATCCAGGGGGCGATCGGGGAGCTGTTTTTT	CASSIQGAIGELFF
TRBJ2-7	13	NA	TRBV19	NA	TGTGCCAGTAGTATAGTCGAGTCCTACGAGCAGTACTTC	CASSIVESYEQYF
TRBJ1-1	15	NA	TRBV7-3	NA	TGTGCCAGCAGCTTATTAAGATTTGGGGAAACTGAAGCTTTCTTT	CASSLLRFGETEAFF
TRBJ2-1	13	NA	TRBV5-1	NA	TGCGCCAGCAACTACGAGGATAGGGGGGAGCAGTTCTTC	CASNYEDRGEQFF
TRBJ2-1	15	NA	TRBV7-2	once	TGTGCCAGCAGCTTAGTGGCCGACGGCTACAATGAGCAGTTCTTC	CASSLVADGYNEQFF
TRBJ1-5	17	NA	TRBV3-1/TRBV3-2	few	TGTGCCAGCAGCCTAAGTCTAGGGGGAAATAGCAATCAGCCCCAGCATTTT	CASSLSLGGNSNQPQHF
TRBJ2-7	15	TRBD1	TRBV7-9	NA	TGTGCCAGCAGCATCGGGACAGGGGTTTCCTACGAGCAGTACTTC	CASSIGTGVSYEQYF
TRBJ1-1	13	NA	TRBV18	NA	TGTGCCAGCTCGGACGGAAGAGACACTGAAGCTTTCTTT	CASSDGRDTEAFF
TRBJ1-4	14	TRBD1	TRBV5-6	NA	TGTGCCAGCACCTTGACAGGGTTTAATGAAAAACTGTTTTTT	CASTLTGFNEKLFF
TRBJ2-7	14	NA	TRBV6-5	NA	TGTGCCAGCAGTTACAGGGCCGTAAACTACGAGCAGTACTTC	CASSYRAVNYEQYF
TRBJ2-2	14	NA	TRBV6-4	NA	TGTGCCAGCAGTGACTCGATTGACACCGGGGAGCTGTTTTTT	CASSDSIDTGELFF
TRBJ2-7	12	TRBD1	TRBV6-5	NA	TGTGCCAGCGGTAGGGGGCCTTGGGAGCAGTACTTC	CASGRGPWEQYF
TRBJ2-7	14	TRBD1	TRBV27	NA	TGTGCCAGCAGTTCAGGGGGCGCGTCCTACGAGCAGTACTTC	CASSSGGASYEQYF
TRBJ1-6	15	TRBD1	TRBV9	NA	TGTGCCAGCAGCCTCAGGACAGGGTTCGGTTCACCCCTCCACTTT	CASSLRTGFGSPLHF
TRBJ2-2	15	NA	TRBV9	NA	TGTGCCAGCAGCGTAGCTGGGGCGAGCACCGGGGAGCTGTTTTTT	CASSVAGASTGELFF
TRBJ1-1	12	NA	TRBV3-1/TRBV3-2	NA	TGTGCCAGCAGCCAATACAGCAGTGAAGCTTTCTTT	CASSQYSSEAFF
TRBJ2-1	12	NA	TRBV18	NA	TGTGCCAGCTCACGGCAGGGAAGTGAGCAGTTCTTC	CASSRQGSEQFF
TRBJ2-1	15	TRBD2	TRBV27	NA	TGTGCCAGTATCCCCGGGGGGAGCGCCTACAATGAGCAGTTCTTC	CASIPGGSAYNEQFF
TRBJ2-1	13	NA	TRBV4-3	NA	TGCGCCAGCAGCCAAGGGCTCTACAATGAGCAGTTCTTC	CASSQGLYNEQFF
TRBJ1-5	13	NA	TRBV6-5	NA	TGTGCCAGCAGCACCAAGCGGTTTTGGCCCCAGCATTTT	CASSTKRFWPQHF
TRBJ1-1	15	TRBD1	TRBV4-3	NA	TGCGCCAGCAGCCAAGTTGGACAGGGAGAAACTGAAGCTTTCTTT	CASSQVGQGETEAFF
TRBJ2-2	14	TRBD1	TRBV28	NA	TGTGCCAGCAGTAGGGACAGTAACACCGGGGAGCTGTTTTTT	CASSRDSNTGELFF
TRBJ1-5	13	NA	TRBV6-6	NA	TGTGCCAGCAGCCTAGGGGCCAATCAGCCCCAGCATTTT	CASSLGANQPQHF
TRBJ1-1	13	NA	TRBV7-9	NA	TGTGCCAGCAGCCAGGGGTGGGACACTGAAGCTTTCTTT	CASSQGWDTEAFF
TRBJ1-1	11	NA	TRBV12-3/TRBV12-4	NA	TGTGCCTCCCGACACCTAGGCGAAGCTTTCTTT	CASRHLGEAFF
TRBJ1-2	15	NA	TRBV6-2/TRBV6-3	few	TGTGCCAGCAGCGTCAGGGCCCCCCGGACCTATGGCTACACCTTC	CASSVRAPRTYGYTF
TRBJ2-7	15	TRBD2	TRBV6-5	NA	TGTGCCAGCAGTTACTCTACGGGAGGGGCGTACGAGCAGTACTTC	CASSYSTGGAYEQYF
TRBJ1-1	13	NA	TRBV4-1	NA	TGCGCCAGCAGCCAGGACAGCTACACTGAAGCTTTCTTT	CASSQDSYTEAFF
TRBJ1-5	14	NA	TRBV18	NA	TGTGCCAGCTCACTCAGCAGGGTTGGTCAGCCCCAGCATTTT	CASSLSRVGQPQHF
TRBJ1-2	15	NA	TRBV6-5	few	TGTGCCAGCAGTTACCACGATCCCTCCTCCCCGGGCTACACCTTC	CASSYHDPSSPGYTF
TRBJ1-1	15	NA	TRBV28	NA	TGTGCCAGCAGTTCAACACCTCCGGGGGGCACTGAAGCTTTCTTT	CASSSTPPGGTEAFF
TRBJ1-4	13	TRBD1	TRBV29-1	once	TGCAGCGTTGAGACAGGGGGAGGTAAAAAACTGTTTTTT	CSVETGGGKKLFF
TRBJ1-2	14	TRBD1	TRBV4-3	NA	TGCGCCAGCAGCCAGGGGACAGTAAACTATGGCTACACCTTC	CASSQGTVNYGYTF
TRBJ1-2	16	TRBD1	TRBV5-1	NA	TGCGCCAGCAGCCCCTCGGACAGGGGGCTTGGCTATGGCTACACCTTC	CASSPSDRGLGYGYTF
TRBJ1-1	11	NA	TRBV12-3/TRBV12-4	NA	TGTGCCAGCAGCTTGCGCACTGAAGCTTTCTTT	CASSLRTEAFF
TRBJ1-4	15	TRBD1	TRBV11-2	NA	TGTGCCAGCAGCCGGCCGGGACAGAGCAATGAAAAACTGTTTTTT	CASSRPGQSNEKLFF
TRBJ1-1	13	NA	TRBV13	NA	TGTGCCAGGCTTCAACGAACCAACACTGAAGCTTTCTTT	CARLQRTNTEAFF
TRBJ1-5	12	NA	TRBV6-2/TRBV6-3	NA	TGTGCCAGCAGTTACCCCCCTGAGCCCCAGCATTTT	CASSYPPEPQHF
TRBJ1-6	17	NA	TRBV4-2	NA	TGTGCCAGCAGCCAAGATCGCGCCCCTCAGCCGAATTCACCCCTCCACTTT	CASSQDRAPQPNSPLHF
TRBJ2-3	19	TRBD2	TRBV10-3	NA	TGTGCCATCAGTGAGGCCTACGGACTAGCGGGGGGCACCACAGATACGCAGTATTTT	CAISEAYGLAGGTTDTQYF
TRBJ2-7	14	NA	TRBV18	many	TGTGCCAGCTCTTCAGTGGGGGTATCCTACGAGCAGTACTTC	CASSSVGVSYEQYF
TRBJ1-1	14	NA	TRBV28	NA	TGTGCCAGCAGTTTAGGAGTCATGAACACTGAAGCTTTCTTT	CASSLGVMNTEAFF
TRBJ1-1	13	TRBD1	TRBV28	NA	TGTGCCATCGACAGGGTAGAGTACACTGAAGCTTTCTTT	CAIDRVEYTEAFF
TRBJ1-3	13	NA	TRBV2	few	TGTGCCAGCAGTGAATGGCAGGCCCAGGCCGGGGGTTTT	CASSEWQAQAGGF